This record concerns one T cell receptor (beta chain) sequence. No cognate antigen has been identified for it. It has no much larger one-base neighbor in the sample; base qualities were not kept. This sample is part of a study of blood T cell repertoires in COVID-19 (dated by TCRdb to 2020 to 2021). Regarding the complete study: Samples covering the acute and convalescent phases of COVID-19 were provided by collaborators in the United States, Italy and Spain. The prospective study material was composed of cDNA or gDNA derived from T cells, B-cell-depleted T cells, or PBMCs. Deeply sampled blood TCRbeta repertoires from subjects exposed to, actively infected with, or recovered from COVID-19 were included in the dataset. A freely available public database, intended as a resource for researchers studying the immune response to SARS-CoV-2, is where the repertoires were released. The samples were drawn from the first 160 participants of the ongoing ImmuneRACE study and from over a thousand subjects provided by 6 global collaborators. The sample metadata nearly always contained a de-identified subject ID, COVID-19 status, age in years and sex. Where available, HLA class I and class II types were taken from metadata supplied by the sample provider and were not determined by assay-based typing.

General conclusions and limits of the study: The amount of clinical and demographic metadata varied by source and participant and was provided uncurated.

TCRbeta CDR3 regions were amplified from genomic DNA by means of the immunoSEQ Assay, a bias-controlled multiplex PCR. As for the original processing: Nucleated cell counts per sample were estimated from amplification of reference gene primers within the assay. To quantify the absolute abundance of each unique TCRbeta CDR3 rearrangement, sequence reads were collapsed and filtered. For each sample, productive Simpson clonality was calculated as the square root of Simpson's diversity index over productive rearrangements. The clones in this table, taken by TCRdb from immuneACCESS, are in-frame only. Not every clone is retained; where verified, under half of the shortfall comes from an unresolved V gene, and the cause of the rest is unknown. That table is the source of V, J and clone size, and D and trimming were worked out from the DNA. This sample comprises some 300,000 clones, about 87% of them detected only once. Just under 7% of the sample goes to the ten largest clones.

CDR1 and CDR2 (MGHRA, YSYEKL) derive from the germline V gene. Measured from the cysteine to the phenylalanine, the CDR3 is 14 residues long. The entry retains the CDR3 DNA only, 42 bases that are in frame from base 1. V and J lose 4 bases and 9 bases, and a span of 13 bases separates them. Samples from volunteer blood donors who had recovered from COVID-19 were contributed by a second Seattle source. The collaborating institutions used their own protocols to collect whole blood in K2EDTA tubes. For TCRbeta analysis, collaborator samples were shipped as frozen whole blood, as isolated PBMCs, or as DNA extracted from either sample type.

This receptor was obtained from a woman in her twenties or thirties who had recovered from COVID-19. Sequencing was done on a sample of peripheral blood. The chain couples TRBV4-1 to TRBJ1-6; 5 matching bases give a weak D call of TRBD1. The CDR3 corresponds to CASSPMEGPSPLHF. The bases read TGCGCCAGCAGCCCGATGGAGGGGCCTTCACCCCTCCACTTT.